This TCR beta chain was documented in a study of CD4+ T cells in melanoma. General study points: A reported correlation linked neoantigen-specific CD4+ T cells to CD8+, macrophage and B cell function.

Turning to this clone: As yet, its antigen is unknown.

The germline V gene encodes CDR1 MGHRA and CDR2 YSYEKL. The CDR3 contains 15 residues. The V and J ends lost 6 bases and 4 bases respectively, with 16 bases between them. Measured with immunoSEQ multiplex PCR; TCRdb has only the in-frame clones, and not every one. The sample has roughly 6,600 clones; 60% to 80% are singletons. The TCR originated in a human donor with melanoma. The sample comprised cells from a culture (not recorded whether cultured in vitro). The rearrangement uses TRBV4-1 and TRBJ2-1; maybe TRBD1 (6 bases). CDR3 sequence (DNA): TGCGCCAGCAGTTCCGATAGGGGGATTTACAATGAGCAGTTCTTC. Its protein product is CASSSDRGIYNEQFF.